The T cell receptor (beta chain) under discussion was sequenced for a study of low-dose radiotherapy and immunotherapy resistance in tumors. As for the study in general: Fractions of 0.5 Gy went to Cohort 1 every 2 weeks, totaling 6.5 Gy.

Sample time point: after trial treatment. Described treatment: LDRT plus nivolumab, ipilimumab, low-dose cyclophosphamide and aspirin (RACIN trial). CDR3 length equals 14 residues. V dropped 0 bases and J dropped 3 bases, with 10 bases sitting between them. Per germline, CDR1 SGDLS and CDR2 YYNGEE. Both a constant-region primer and a V-primer adapter served to amplify TCRs across 15 to 25 PCR cycles. Each CDR3 protein is one row after TCRdb ran MiXCR on the reads. Here the sample spans 50,000 or so distinct CDR3 sequences, 33% being singletons. This clonotype was recorded a few times. This TCR came from a male donor with rectosigmoid adenocarcinoma. Sequenced material: PBMCs, taken after low-dose radiotherapy plus immunotherapy. The chain combines TRBV9 with TRBJ2-7, with unresolved D. This CDR3 reads CASSVEPYNYEQYF. The CDR3 DNA is TGTGCCAGCAGCGTAGAACCTTACAACTACGAGCAGTACTTC.